The subject of this entry is one T cell receptor (beta chain). This clonotype was recorded many times. The antigen this receptor binds is unknown. No much larger clonotype is one base removed from it; base qualities were not supplied. This entry comes from a study of spatial heterogeneity in lung cancer (dated by TCRdb to between 2017 and 2020). Study-level background: Beta-chain transcripts were consistently detected in greater numbers than alpha-chain transcripts, which likely reflects a higher abundance of beta-chain transcripts. TCR repertoire features were related to nonsynonymous mutation counts determined by whole-exome sequencing of tumor tissue. In the raw uncorrected reads, each unique combination of TCR and UMI appeared more than ten times on average. In non-small cell lung cancer, the study made a quantitative comparison of TCR alpha and beta repertoires among multiple tumor regions, matched nontumor lung and blood. Both alpha and beta chains were TCR-sequenced in samples taken at surgery, namely 220 tumor regions, 62 to 70 matched nontumor lung samples and 45 to 60 PBMC samples. In tumor regions, TCR transcript counts showed a strong correlation with a T cell transcriptional module score from matched bulk RNA-seq. Summary of the overall study and its limitations: TCR-seq coverage of tumor T cells was estimated at only 5.5% to 8.5% for alpha chains and about 14% for beta chains. The count of ubiquitous expanded TCRs correlated with the count of ubiquitous nonsynonymous mutations, and the count of regional expanded TCRs correlated with the count of regional nonsynonymous mutations. Additional single-cell paired TCR alpha and beta sequencing was considered necessary to confirm, at a functional level, the hypothesis that regional TCRs recognize regional mutations. The number of expanded intratumoral alpha and beta TCRs correlated with the tumor nonsynonymous mutation count.

Libraries were built with 5' RACE. The listed sequencing device is NextSeq 500. To allow correction of PCR and sequencing errors, the TCR library protocol tagged every TCR cDNA molecule with a unique molecular identifier. As for how the authors treated the data: Decombinator tools were used for TCR identification, UMI-based error correction and CDR3 extraction. TCRs above a frequency of 2 per 1,000, corresponding to the top 1% of the tumor frequency distribution, were defined as expanded. Expanded tumor TCRs statistically deemed absent (corrected P<0.05) from at least one tumor region were classed as regional, and all other expanded tumor TCRs were classed as ubiquitous. Renyi diversity was calculated using the R vegan package after each repertoire was subsampled 100 times to 5,000 TCRs. CDR3 similarity networks were built from amino acid triplet string-kernel similarity, with CDR3s being connected when pairwise similarity was above 0.82. TCRdb took the public reads, trimmed them with fastp at Q25, ran MiXCR for clone calling and kept in-frame beta chains. Each entry is one CDR3 protein sequence, shown with its most common DNA and genes. TCRdb assigned the V and J calls; the authors' analysis was not used. A total of 8,300 or so distinct CDR3 sequences appear in this sample, almost 8.5% of them only once. Of the sample, roughly 4.6% falls within the top ten clones.

Taken with the paper, the label for time point translates to: sample taken at primary tumor resection. Samples were obtained from 72 patients with early-stage, untreated non-small cell lung cancer from the lung TRACERx cohort. For TCR sequencing, whole RNA was extracted from tumor and nontumor lung tissue, or from cryopreserved PBMC samples, and no cell sorting was done. A patient was chosen for TCR sequencing only when enough RNA was available from at least two tumor regions. Tumor and adjacent nontumor lung specimens were reviewed by a lung pathologist before selection. This TCR derives from a male donor with early-stage non-small cell lung cancer. Source: lung tumor tissue, taken at surgery.

The nucleotides read TGCGCCAGCAGCCAGGGGAAGGGTAATCAGCCCCAGCATTTT. It specifies CASSQGKGNQPQHF. Recombination connected TRBV4-1 to TRBJ1-5, with the D gene too uncertain to name. The CDR3 has 14 amino acids, counting the end cysteine and phenylalanine. Just the 42-base CDR3 DNA is kept, in frame starting at base 1. V sheds 3 bases and J sheds 4 bases, leaving 10 bases between their ends. CDR1 is given as MGHRA and CDR2 as YSYEKL, both from the germline V gene.